The 11 T cell receptor beta chains given below trace back to one sample, sequenced in a study of cytomegalovirus exposure and HLA in healthy donors (dated by TCRdb to 2016 to 2017). Preparation of the library involved the immunoSEQ multiplex PCR assay. The multiplex PCR relied on a mix of 60 forward primers for TCR Vbeta segments and 13 reverse primers for TCR Jbeta segments. TCRdb carries this immuneACCESS record with in-frame sequences only. Its versions omit some clonotypes, under half of them owing to an unresolved V gene in the studies checked, with the rest unexplained. The sample records under 150,000 clones, approximately 80% of which are singletons. The top ten hold less than 2% of the sample. Sequences were obtained from PBMCs. The source of these receptors is a woman aged 18-29 years in good health and CMV-seronegative.

The chain links TRBV19 to TRBJ2-1; D may be TRBD2 (5 bases). The V end lost 7 bases, the J end lost 0 bases, and 13 bases lay between the germline ends. The V gene's germline CDR1 is LNHDA and CDR2 SQIVND (reference sequence). CDR3 length equals 15 residues. In DNA form, the CDR3 reads TGTGCCAGTAAACTCCAGCGGAGCTCCTACAATGAGCAGTTCTTC. It encodes CASKLQRSSYNEQFF.

The chain employs TRBV4-2 and TRBJ1-2; 11 bases are a match to TRBD1. Germline CDR1 and CDR2: LGHNA and YNFKEQ. CDR3 length: 16 amino acids. V trimming: 0 bases; J trimming: 4 bases; junction bases outside the gene matches: 4. CDR3 protein: CASSQDGQGAGYGYTF. The CDR3 bases are TGTGCCAGCAGCCAAGACGGACAGGGGGCAGGCTATGGCTACACCTTC.

CDR3 coding DNA: TGTGCCAGCAGCTTAGAGGGGACAGGGGGCACTGAAGCTTTCTTT. Its translation is CASSLEGTGGTEAFF. The rearrangement links TRBV7-6 to TRBJ1-1; 11 positions match TRBD1. Germline V gene lookup returns CDR1 SGHVS and CDR2 FNYEAQ. Trimming removed 1 base from V and 4 bases from J; junction bases left unmatched: 2. The CDR3 loop spans 15 amino acids.

The chain has TRBV5-1 and TRBJ2-3; 16 bases line up with TRBD2. The CDR3 is 15 residues long. The junction had 1 base not matched to a gene; V was cut back by 3 bases and J by 6 bases. Per the germline V gene, CDR1 is SGHRS and CDR2 is YFSETQ. The CDR3 sequence is CASSSGLAGGDTQYF. For the CDR3, the DNA is TGCGCCAGCAGCTCGGGACTAGCGGGAGGGGATACGCAGTATTTT.

This clone was seen only a few times. The rearrangement joins TRBV4-1 to TRBJ1-5; unclear D gene. This CDR3 spans 15 amino acids. V was cut by 1 base and J by 6 bases, with 13 bases left in between. Germline V gene data show CDR1 as MGHRA and CDR2 as YSYEKL. The CDR3, as DNA: TGCGCCAGCAGCCAAGTGGCCGGGAAGGGTCAGCCCCAGCATTTT. Translation: CASSQVAGKGQPQHF.

The rearrangement uses TRBV6-5 and TRBJ2-7; TRBD1 matches at 8 bases. CDR1 is MNHEY and CDR2 is SVGAGI in the germline V gene. The CDR3 is 13 residues long. The ends lost 6 bases at V and 5 bases at J; junction bases unmatched: 6. CDR3 nucleotides: TGTGCCAGCAGGGACAGGGAAAGAAACGAGCAGTACTTC. Protein: CASRDRERNEQYF.

The rearrangement links TRBV6-5 to TRBJ2-1; the match to TRBD2 covers 10 bases. This CDR3 spans 15 amino acids. The V segment lost 7 bases and the J segment 6 bases; nucleotides outside the gene matches: 9. Per germline, CDR1 MNHEY and CDR2 SVGAGI. The CDR3: CASTETSGDSNEQFF. The CDR3 region has the DNA TGTGCCAGCACCGAAACTAGCGGGGATTCCAATGAGCAGTTCTTC.

A note on this clone: The same CDR3 arises from other DNA sequences in this sample as well. The rearrangement uses TRBV5-1 and TRBJ2-3, with D perhaps matching TRBD1 (5 bases). CDR3 length equals 12 residues. The V gene lost 2 bases and the J gene lost 5 bases, with 6 bases spanning the gap. CDR1 SGHRS and CDR2 YFSETQ come from the germline V gene. For the CDR3, the DNA is TGCGCCAGCAGCTTAAGGGGAGATACGCAGTATTTT. The encoded protein is CASSLRGDTQYF.

The gene calls are TRBV9 and TRBJ2-3, with D tentatively TRBD2 (6 bases). V shed 3 bases and J shed 3 bases, with 20 bases lying between them. CDR3 length: 17 residues. In germline, CDR1 is SGDLS, CDR2 YYNGEE. This chain's CDR3 is CASSARLDGEETDTQYF. The CDR3 bases are TGTGCCAGCAGCGCCCGCCTGGACGGGGAGGAAACAGATACGCAGTATTTT.

V is TRBV5-4 and J is TRBJ2-2, with D unclear. The V gene lost 4 bases and the J gene lost 3 bases, with 13 bases spanning the gap. The length of the CDR3 is 15 residues. The germline V gene encodes CDR1 SGHNT and CDR2 YYREEE (reference sequence). The CDR3 DNA reads TGTGCCAGCAGCACGAACAACCGGGACACCGGGGAGCTGTTTTTT. Amino acids: CASSTNNRDTGELFF.

This rearrangement joins TRBV27 to TRBJ1-2; D might be TRBD1 (6 bases). This CDR3 comprises 14 residues. V was cut by 5 bases and J by 7 bases, with 17 bases left in between. Germline lookup yields CDR1 MNHEY and CDR2 SMNVEV (reference sequence). The CDR3 sequence: CASSPRQAIGGYTF. In DNA form, the CDR3 reads TGTGCCAGCAGTCCCAGACAGGCAATCGGTGGCTACACCTTC.